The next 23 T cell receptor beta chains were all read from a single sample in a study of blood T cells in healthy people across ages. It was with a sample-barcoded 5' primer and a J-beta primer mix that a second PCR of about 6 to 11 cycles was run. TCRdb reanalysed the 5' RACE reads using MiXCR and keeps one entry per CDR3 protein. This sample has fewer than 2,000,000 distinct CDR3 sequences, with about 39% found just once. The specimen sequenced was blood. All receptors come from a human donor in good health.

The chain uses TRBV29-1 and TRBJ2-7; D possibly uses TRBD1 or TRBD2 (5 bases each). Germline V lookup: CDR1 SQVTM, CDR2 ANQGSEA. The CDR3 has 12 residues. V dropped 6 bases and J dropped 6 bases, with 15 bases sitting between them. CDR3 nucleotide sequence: TGCAGCGTGGGGGACGGTACCTGCGAGCAGTACTTC. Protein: CSVGDGTCEQYF.

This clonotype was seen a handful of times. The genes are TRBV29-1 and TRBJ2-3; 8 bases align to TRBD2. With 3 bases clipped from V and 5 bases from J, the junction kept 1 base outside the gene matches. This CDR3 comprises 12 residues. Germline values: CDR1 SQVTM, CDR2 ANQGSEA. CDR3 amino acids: CSVDGGVDTQYF. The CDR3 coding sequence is TGCAGCGTTGACGGGGGGGTAGATACGCAGTATTTT.

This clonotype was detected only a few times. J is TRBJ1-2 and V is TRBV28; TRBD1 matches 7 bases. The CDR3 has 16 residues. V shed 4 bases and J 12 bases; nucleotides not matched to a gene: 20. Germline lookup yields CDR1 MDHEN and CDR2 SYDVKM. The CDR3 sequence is CASSSTGSEYGLRDTF. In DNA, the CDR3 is TGTGCCAGCAGTTCGACAGGGTCCGAATACGGTTTAAGGGACACCTTC.

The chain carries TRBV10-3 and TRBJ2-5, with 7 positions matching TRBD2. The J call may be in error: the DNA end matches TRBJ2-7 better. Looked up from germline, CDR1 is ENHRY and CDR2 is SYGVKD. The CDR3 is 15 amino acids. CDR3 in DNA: TGTGCCATCAGTGTAGGGCAGGGAGGGCTCTACGAGCAGTACTTC. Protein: CAISVGQGGLYEQYF.

CDR3 sequence reads: CSAHGLAQETQYF. The CDR3, as DNA: TGCAGTGCTCATGGACTCGCCCAAGAGACCCAGTACTTC. The chain couples TRBV20-1 to TRBJ2-5, with a weak D call TRBD2 (5 bases). The CDR3 totals 13 residues. Trimming took off 5 bases at V and 1 base at J, with 11 bases between the two ends. Germline lookup yields CDR1 DFQATT and CDR2 SNEGSKA (reference sequence).

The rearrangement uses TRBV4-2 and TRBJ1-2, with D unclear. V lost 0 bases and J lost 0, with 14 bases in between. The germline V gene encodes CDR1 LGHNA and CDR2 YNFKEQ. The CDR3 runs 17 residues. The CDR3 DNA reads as TGTGCCAGCAGCCAAGATGGGTTGCCTCAAGCTAACTATGGCTACACCTTC. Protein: CASSQDGLPQANYGYTF.

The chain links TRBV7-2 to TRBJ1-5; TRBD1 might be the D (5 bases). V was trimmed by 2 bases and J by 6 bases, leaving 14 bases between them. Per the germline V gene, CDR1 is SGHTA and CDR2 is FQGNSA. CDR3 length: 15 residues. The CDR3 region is CASSLWALGTQPQHF. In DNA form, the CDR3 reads TGTGCCAGCAGCTTATGGGCGTTAGGGACTCAGCCCCAGCATTTT. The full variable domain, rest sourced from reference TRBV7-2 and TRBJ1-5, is GAGVSQSPSNKVTEKGKDVELRCDPISGHTALYWYRQSLGQGLEFLIYFQGNSAPDKSGLPSDRFSAERTGGSVSTLTIQRTQQEDSAVYLCASSLWALGTQPQHFGDGTRLSIL.

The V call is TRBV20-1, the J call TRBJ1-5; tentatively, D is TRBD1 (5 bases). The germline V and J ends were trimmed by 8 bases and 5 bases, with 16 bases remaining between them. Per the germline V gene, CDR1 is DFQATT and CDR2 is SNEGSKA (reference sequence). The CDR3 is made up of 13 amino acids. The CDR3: CSSSGGPDQPQHF. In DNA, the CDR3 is TGCAGTTCATCGGGGGGTCCGGATCAGCCCCAGCATTTT.

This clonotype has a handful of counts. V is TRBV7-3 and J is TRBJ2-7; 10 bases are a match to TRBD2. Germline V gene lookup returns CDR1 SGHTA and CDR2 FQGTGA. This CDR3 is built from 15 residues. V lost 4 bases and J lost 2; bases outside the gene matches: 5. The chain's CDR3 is CASSSSAGGTYEQYF. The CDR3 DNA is TGTGCCAGCAGCTCCTCAGCGGGGGGGACCTACGAGCAGTACTTC. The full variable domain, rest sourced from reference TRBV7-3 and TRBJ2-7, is GAGVSQTPSNKVTEKGKYVELRCDPISGHTALYWYRQSLGQGPEFLIYFQGTGAADDSGLPNDRFFAVRPEGSVSTLKIQRTERGDSAVYLCASSSSAGGTYEQYFGPGTRLTVT.

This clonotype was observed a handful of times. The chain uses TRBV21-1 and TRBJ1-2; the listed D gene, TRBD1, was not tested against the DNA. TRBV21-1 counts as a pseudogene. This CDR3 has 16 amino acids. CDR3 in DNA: TGTGCCAGCAGCAAAGCCGCCGACAGGACCCTCTATGGCTACACCTTC. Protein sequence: CASSKAADRTLYGYTF.

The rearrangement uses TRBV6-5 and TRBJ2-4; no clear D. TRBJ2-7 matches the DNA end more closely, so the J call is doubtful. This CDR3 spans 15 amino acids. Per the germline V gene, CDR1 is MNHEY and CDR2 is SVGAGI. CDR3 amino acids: CASRPPGLKGYEQYF. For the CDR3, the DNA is TGTGCCAGCAGACCCCCTGGTCTCAAGGGTTACGAGCAGTACTTC.

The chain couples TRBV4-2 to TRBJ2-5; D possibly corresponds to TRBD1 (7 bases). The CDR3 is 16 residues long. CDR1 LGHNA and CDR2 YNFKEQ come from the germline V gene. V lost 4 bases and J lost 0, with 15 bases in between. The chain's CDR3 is CASSPQGGPYQETQYF. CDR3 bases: TGTGCCAGCAGCCCGCAGGGGGGCCCGTACCAAGAGACCCAGTACTTC.

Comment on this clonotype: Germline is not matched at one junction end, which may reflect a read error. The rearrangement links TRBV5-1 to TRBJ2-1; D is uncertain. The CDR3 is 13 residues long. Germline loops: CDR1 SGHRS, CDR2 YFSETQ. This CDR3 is CAISRLMDNEQFF. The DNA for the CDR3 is TGCGCCATCAGCCGACTCATGGACAATGAGCAGTTCTTC.

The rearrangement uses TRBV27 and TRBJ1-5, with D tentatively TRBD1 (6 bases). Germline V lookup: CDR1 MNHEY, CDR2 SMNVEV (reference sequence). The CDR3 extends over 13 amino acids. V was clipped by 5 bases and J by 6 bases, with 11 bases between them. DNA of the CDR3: TGTGCCAGCAGTACCTCAGGGGTTCAGCCCCAGCATTTT. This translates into CASSTSGVQPQHF.

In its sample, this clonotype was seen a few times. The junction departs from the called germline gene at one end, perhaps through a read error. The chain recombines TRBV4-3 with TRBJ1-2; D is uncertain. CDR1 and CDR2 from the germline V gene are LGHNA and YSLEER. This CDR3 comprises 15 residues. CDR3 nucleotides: TGCGTCAGCAGCCAAGAACCCACGAACCCCGGCGACTACACCTTC. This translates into CVSSQEPTNPGDYTF.

The CDR3, as DNA: TGCAGCGTTGCAACTACCCCCGGTGAGACCCAGTTCTTC. Its protein product is CSVATTPGETQFF. V gene TRBV29-1 combines with J gene TRBJ2-1; D is unresolved. The CDR3 runs to 13 residues. Germline CDR1 SQVTM, CDR2 ANQGSEA. V was shortened by 4 bases and J by 13 bases, with 20 bases between the two germline ends.

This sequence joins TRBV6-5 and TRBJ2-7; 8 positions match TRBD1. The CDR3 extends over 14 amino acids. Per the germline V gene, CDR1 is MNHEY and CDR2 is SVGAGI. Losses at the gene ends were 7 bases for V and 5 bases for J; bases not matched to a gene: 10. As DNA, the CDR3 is TGTGCCAGCAAAACGACAGGGGCGAGGGACGAGCAGTACTTC. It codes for CASKTTGARDEQYF.

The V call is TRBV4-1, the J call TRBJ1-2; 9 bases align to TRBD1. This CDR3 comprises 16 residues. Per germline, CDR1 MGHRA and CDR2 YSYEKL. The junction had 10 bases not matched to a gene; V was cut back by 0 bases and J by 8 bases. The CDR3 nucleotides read TGCGCCAGCAGCCAAGAAGATAACAGGGGGCGCGAGGGCTACACCTTC. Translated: CASSQEDNRGREGYTF.

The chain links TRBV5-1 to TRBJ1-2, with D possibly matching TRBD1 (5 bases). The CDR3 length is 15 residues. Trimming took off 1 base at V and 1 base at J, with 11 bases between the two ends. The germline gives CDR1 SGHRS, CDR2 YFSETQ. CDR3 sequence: CASSLRQSLNYGYTF. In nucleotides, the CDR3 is TGCGCCAGCAGCTTGCGACAGAGTCTTAACTATGGCTACACCTTC.

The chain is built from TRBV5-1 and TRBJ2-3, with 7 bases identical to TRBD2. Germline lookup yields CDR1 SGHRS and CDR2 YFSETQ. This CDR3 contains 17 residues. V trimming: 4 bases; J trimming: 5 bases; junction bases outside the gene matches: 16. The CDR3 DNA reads TGCGCCAGCAGCACACGAATCCTAGCGGTGGGGGGAGATACGCAGTATTTT. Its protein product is CASSTRILAVGGDTQYF.

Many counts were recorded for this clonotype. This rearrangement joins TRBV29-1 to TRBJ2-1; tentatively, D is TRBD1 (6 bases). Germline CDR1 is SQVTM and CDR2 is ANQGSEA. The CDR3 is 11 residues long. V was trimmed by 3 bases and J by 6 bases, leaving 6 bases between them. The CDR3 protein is CSVDRGNEQFF. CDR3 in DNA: TGCAGCGTTGACAGGGGCAATGAGCAGTTCTTC.

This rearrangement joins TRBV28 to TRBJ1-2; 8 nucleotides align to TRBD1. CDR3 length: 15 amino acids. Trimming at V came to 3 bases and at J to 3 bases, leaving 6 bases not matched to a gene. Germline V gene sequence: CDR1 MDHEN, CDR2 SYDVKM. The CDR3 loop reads CASSFQGAQHYGYTF. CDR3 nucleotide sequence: TGTGCCAGCAGTTTCCAGGGGGCGCAGCACTATGGCTACACCTTC.

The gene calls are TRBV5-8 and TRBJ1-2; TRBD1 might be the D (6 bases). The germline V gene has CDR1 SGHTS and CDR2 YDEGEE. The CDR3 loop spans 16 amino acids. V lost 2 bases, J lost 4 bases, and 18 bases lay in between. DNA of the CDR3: TGTGCCAGCAGCTTCCTAACAGGGTCCGTCGGCTATGGCTACACCTTC. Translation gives CASSFLTGSVGYGYTF.